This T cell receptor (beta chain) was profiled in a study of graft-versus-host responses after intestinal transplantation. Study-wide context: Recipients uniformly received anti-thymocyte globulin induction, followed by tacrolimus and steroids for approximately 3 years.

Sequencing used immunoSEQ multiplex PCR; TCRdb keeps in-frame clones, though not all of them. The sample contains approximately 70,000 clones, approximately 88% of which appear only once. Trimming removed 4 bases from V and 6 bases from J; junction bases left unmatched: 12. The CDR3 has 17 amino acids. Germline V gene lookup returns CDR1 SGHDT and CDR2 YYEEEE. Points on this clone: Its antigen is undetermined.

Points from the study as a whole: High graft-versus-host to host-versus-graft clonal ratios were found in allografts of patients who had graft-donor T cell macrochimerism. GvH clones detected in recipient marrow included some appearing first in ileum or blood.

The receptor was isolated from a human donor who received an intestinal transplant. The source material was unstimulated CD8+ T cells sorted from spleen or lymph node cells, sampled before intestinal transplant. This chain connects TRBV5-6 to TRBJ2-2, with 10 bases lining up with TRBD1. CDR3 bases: TGTGCCAGCAGCCTGGTGGGGACAGGGGAAAGGGCCGGGGAGCTGTTTTTT. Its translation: CASSLVGTGERAGELFF.